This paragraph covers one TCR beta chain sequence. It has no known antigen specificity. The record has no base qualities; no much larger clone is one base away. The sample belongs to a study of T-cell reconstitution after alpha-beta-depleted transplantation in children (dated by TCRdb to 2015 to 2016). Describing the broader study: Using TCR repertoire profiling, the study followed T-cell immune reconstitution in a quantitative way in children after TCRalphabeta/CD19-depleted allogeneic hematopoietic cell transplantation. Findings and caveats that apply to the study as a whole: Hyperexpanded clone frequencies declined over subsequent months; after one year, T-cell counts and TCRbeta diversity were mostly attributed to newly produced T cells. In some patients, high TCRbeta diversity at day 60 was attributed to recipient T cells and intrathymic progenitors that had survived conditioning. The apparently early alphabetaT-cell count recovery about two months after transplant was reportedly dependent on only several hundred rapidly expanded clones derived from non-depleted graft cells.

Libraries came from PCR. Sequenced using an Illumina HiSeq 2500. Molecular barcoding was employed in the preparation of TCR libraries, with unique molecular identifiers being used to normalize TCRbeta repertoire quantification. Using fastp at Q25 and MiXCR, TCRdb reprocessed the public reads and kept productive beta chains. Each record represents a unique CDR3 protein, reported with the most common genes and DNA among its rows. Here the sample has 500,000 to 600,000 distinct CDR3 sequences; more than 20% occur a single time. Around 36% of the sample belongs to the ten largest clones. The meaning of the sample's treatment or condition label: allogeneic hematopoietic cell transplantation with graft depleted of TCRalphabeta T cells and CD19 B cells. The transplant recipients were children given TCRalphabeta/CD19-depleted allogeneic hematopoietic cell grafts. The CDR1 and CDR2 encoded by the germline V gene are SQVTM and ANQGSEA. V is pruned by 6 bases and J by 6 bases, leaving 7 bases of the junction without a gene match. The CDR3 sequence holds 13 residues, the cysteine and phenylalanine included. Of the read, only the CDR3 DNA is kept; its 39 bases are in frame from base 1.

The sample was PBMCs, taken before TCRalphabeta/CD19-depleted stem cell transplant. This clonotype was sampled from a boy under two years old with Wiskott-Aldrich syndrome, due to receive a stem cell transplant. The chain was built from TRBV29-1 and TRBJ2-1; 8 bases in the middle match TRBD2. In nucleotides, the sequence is TGCAGCGTACTCGGACTAGCAGGCAATGAGCAGTTCTTC. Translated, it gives CSVLGLAGNEQFF.